This section outlines one TCR beta chain sequence together with its context. The antigen is unknown. The data stem from a study of T-cell memory formation after mild COVID-19. Whole-study findings and limits: Prior to infection, memory already included some responding clones, suggesting cross-reactive memory joined. Of the contracting clones, CD4+ ones lay mainly in CM and EM, and CD8+ ones in EMRA. Among clones contracting day 15 to 85, CD4/CD8 was balanced, whereas later expanders leaned CD4+.

The V end lost 5 bases, the J end lost 4 bases, and 17 bases lay between the germline ends. The V gene's germline CDR1 is SGHVS and CDR2 FQNEAQ. The CDR3 runs 15 residues. 5'RACE primed from the constant segment yielded TCR alpha and TCR beta cDNA libraries bearing sample barcodes and UMIs. TCRdb re-derived calls from the 5' RACE reads in MiXCR, one entry per CDR3 protein. The sample includes about 260,000 distinct CDR3 sequences, roughly 8% of them seen just once. This chain links TRBV7-8 with TRBJ1-2; a weak D match, TRBD1 (5 bases). The receptor was isolated from a man aged 18 to 29 who had mild COVID-19 (a few samples of this study predate the infection). Cell type and time point are not known. Sequenced: PBMCs or a T cell subset sorted from them (not recorded which). Here the CDR3 DNA reads TGTGCCAGCAGCCCACCGGCAGGGTTAGGCTATGGCTACACCTTC. Translated: CASSPPAGLGYGYTF.